This TCR beta chain was recorded in a study of beta chain features in type 1 diabetes. Notes on the study in general: Shortening of TCRB CDR3s, moderate but significant, appeared in all four CD4+ subsets of Type 1 diabetes patients.

The sequenced template was cDNA made from the entire isolated RNA. Produced via immunoSEQ multiplex PCR; TCRdb's table is partial and in-frame only. The sample yields 130,000 to 150,000 clones, 10% to 15% seen once. With regard to this clone: Its antigen is unknown.

Germline V lookup: CDR1 LNHDA, CDR2 SQIVND (reference sequence). CDR3 length equals 15 residues. V was clipped by 5 bases and J by 2 bases, with 15 bases between them. What was sequenced was central memory CD4+ T cells from blood. V is TRBV19 and J is TRBJ1-1; D gene unclear. The source is a man younger than 35 with type 1 diabetes. CDR3 nucleotides: TGTGCCAGTAGTTCCCCCCCGACGGGAAACACTGAAGCTTTCTTT. Translated: CASSSPPTGNTEAFF.